One and the same sample provided the 21 T cell receptor beta chains below, sequenced in a study of T cells after yellow fever vaccination. From the 5' RACE reads, TCRdb called clonotypes with MiXCR, one entry per CDR3 protein. The profile covers about 630,000 distinct CDR3 sequences, with 12% appearing a single time and more than 13% taken by the ten largest. The sequences come from PBMCs, collected on the day of the yellow fever booster vaccination. The receptors originated from a man aged 25 to 40 who received the YFV17D yellow fever vaccine.

V and J are TRBV20-1 and TRBJ2-7, with 12 bases aligning to TRBD2. V trimming: 3 bases; J trimming: 4 bases; junction bases outside the gene matches: 4. This CDR3 is built from 14 residues. Per the germline V gene, CDR1 is DFQATT and CDR2 is SNEGSKA (reference sequence). CDR3 in amino acids: CSASLTSGRYEQYF. The CDR3, as DNA: TGCAGTGCTAGCCTGACTAGCGGGAGATACGAGCAGTACTTC.

This clonotype was counted between two and nine times. This chain joins TRBV20-1 and TRBJ2-3; D is unclear. Germline CDR1 DFQATT, CDR2 SNEGSKA (reference sequence). Trimming took off 1 base at V and 1 base at J, with 12 bases between the two ends. The CDR3 sequence is 15 residues long. CDR3 bases: TGCAGTGCTAGAGGTCGACCTGAAGGCACAGATACGCAGTATTTT. This codes for CSARGRPEGTDTQYF.

The chain carries TRBV7-8 and TRBJ2-7; no clear D. The germline CDR1 and CDR2 sequences are SGHVS and FQNEAQ. The V end was cut by 0 bases, the J end by 3 bases, with 12 bases between. The CDR3 extends over 15 amino acids. CDR3 DNA: TGTGCCAGCAGCTTAGCTGGGCAGGCTCTCTACGAGCAGTACTTC. Its translation is CASSLAGQALYEQYF.

This clonotype turned up a few times. The gene calls are TRBV6-2 or TRBV6-3 and TRBJ2-7; D is uncertain. CDR3 length equals 13 residues. Germline-derived CDR1 and CDR2 are MNHEY and SVGEGT. With 8 bases removed from V and 6 bases from J, the gap between germline ends came to 17 bases. The CDR3 reads CASGDWPVGEQYF. CDR3 bases: TGTGCCAGCGGGGATTGGCCAGTCGGCGAGCAGTACTTC.

The V and J genes are TRBV7-6 and TRBJ2-3; 9 bases fit TRBD2. Trimming removed 5 bases from V and 6 bases from J; junction bases left unmatched: 9. The CDR3 runs to 15 residues. CDR1 and CDR2 (germline): SGHVS, FNYEAQ. CDR3 nucleotides: TGTGCCAGCAGCGCCGCTAGCGGGACGGGCGATACGCAGTATTTT. Its protein product is CASSAASGTGDTQYF.

The chain couples TRBV20-1 to TRBJ1-3, with 11 bases identical to TRBD1. The trim removed 3 bases at V and 4 bases at J, leaving 8 bases unmatched. This CDR3 has 16 residues. The germline gives CDR1 DFQATT, CDR2 SNEGSKA (reference sequence). This CDR3 is CSARGVDRGLGNTIYF. CDR3 in DNA: TGCAGTGCTAGGGGAGTGGACAGGGGGCTCGGAAACACCATATATTTT.

The chain recombines TRBV9 with TRBJ2-1; D is possibly TRBD2 (5 bases). V lost 4 bases to trimming and J lost 8 bases, with 25 bases between them. This CDR3 has 17 amino acids. Germline V gene lookup returns CDR1 SGDLS and CDR2 YYNGEE. The CDR3: CASSPRGSLGASDEQFF. The DNA of the CDR3 is TGTGCCAGCAGCCCGCGAGGGTCTTTGGGAGCGTCGGATGAGCAGTTCTTC. Based on the CDR3 plus reference TRBV9 and TRBJ2-1, the full variable domain is DSGVTQTPKHLITATGQRVTLRCSPRSGDLSVYWYQQSLDQGLQFLIQYYNGEERAKGNILERFSAQQFPDLHSELNLSSLELGDSALYFCASSPRGSLGASDEQFFGPGTRLTVL.

The chain uses TRBV20-1 and TRBJ2-1; TRBD2 agrees at 12 bases. CDR1 and CDR2 (germline): DFQATT, SNEGSKA (reference sequence). The CDR3 extends over 21 amino acids. With V trimmed by 1 base and J by 0 bases, 16 bases remained unmatched. CDR3 region: CSARVLAGGFDVESSYNEQFF. The CDR3 coding sequence is TGCAGTGCTAGAGTTCTAGCGGGAGGGTTTGACGTCGAGAGCTCCTACAATGAGCAGTTCTTC.

This clonotype occurred a few times. The chain recombines TRBV19 with TRBJ2-3; no firm D call. The CDR3 runs 11 residues. Per the germline V gene, CDR1 is LNHDA and CDR2 is SQIVND (reference sequence). Trimming left V 7 bases short and J 5 bases short, with 7 bases between. The chain's CDR3 is CASTTGDTQYF. The CDR3 nucleotides read TGTGCCAGTACTACCGGAGATACGCAGTATTTT. Drawing the rest from reference TRBV19 and TRBJ2-3, the complete variable domain is DGGITQSPKYLFRKEGQNVTLSCEQNLNHDAMYWYRQDPGQGLRLIYYSQIVNDFQKGDIAEGYSVSREKKESFPLTVTSAQKNPTAFYLCASTTGDTQYFGPGTRLTVL.

The rearrangement links TRBV6-5 to TRBJ1-2, with D tentatively TRBD1 (6 bases). CDR3 length equals 16 residues. Between the trimmed V and J ends, which lost 6 bases and 3 bases, there was a span of 20 bases. Per the germline V gene, CDR1 is MNHEY and CDR2 is SVGAGI. Here the CDR3 DNA reads TGTGCCAGCAGGAGGGACCGGAGGGGGGCCCACTATGGCTACACCTTC. The encoded protein is CASRRDRRGAHYGYTF.

This clonotype appeared a few times. The chain carries TRBV28 and TRBJ2-7, with 8 nucleotides matching TRBD2. The V gene's germline CDR1 is MDHEN and CDR2 SYDVKM. Losses at the gene ends were 11 bases for V and 7 bases for J; bases not matched to a gene: 13. This CDR3 spans 13 amino acids. This chain's CDR3 is CAAAGGTPLEQYF. In DNA, the CDR3 is TGTGCCGCCGCGGGGGGAACACCCTTAGAGCAGTACTTC.

This clonotype was counted a few times. The chain recombines TRBV20-1 with TRBJ2-1, with 10 bases lining up with TRBD2. The CDR3 length is 17 residues. V was pared by 1 base and J by 5 bases, with 11 bases of the junction left unmatched. The germline gives CDR1 DFQATT, CDR2 SNEGSKA (reference sequence). CDR3 DNA: TGCAGTGCTAGAGGAACGGGTCGACTAGCGGGCAACAATGAGCAGTTCTTC. It is translated as CSARGTGRLAGNNEQFF.

The rearrangement uses TRBV7-2 and TRBJ2-1; D may be TRBD2 (6 bases). The CDR3 covers 12 residues. V lost 1 base and J 12 bases, leaving 10 bases between the germline ends. Per the germline V gene, CDR1 is SGHTA and CDR2 is FQGNSA. Here the CDR3 reads CASSLEGRTQFF. The CDR3 DNA is TGTGCCAGCAGCTTAGAAGGGAGGACGCAGTTCTTC.

A few counts support this clonotype. The rearrangement joins TRBV6-2 or TRBV6-3 to TRBJ2-2, with TRBD1 as a possible D gene (6 bases). Germline lookup yields CDR1 MNHEY and CDR2 SVGEGT. This CDR3 has 15 residues. The V end lost 7 bases, the J end lost 4 bases, and 16 bases lay between the germline ends. CDR3 amino acids: CASNYRVMSTGELFF. The CDR3 nucleotides are TGTGCCAGCAACTACAGGGTCATGAGCACCGGGGAGCTGTTTTTT.

This clonotype was counted only a few times. The rearrangement joins TRBV20-1 to TRBJ1-5, with D hard to call. Germline assignment: CDR1 DFQATT and CDR2 SNEGSKA (reference sequence). V was clipped by 6 bases and J by 4 bases, with 19 bases between them. The length of the CDR3 is 15 residues. The CDR3 DNA sequence: TGCAGTGCCCCCCACCACGGGTCGAAAAATCAGCCCCAGCATTTT. Its translation is CSAPHHGSKNQPQHF.

CDR3 DNA: TGCGCCAGCAGCCAAGAAGGGCGAGATACGCAGTATTTT. As protein: CASSQEGRDTQYF. The chain has TRBV4-3 and TRBJ2-3; no reliable D call. From germline, CDR1 is LGHNA and CDR2 YSLEER. This CDR3 has 13 amino acids. With 0 bases removed from V and 5 bases from J, the gap between germline ends came to 6 bases.

The chain recombines TRBV28 with TRBJ1-3; D gene ambiguous. Germline V gene sequence: CDR1 MDHEN, CDR2 SYDVKM. This CDR3 spans 16 amino acids. Between the trimmed V and J ends, which lost 2 bases and 2 bases, there was a span of 13 bases. The CDR3 loop reads CASSLLLSDTGNTIYF. CDR3 sequence (DNA): TGTGCCAGCAGTTTACTTCTTTCAGACACTGGAAACACCATATATTTT. Combining the CDR3 with reference TRBV28 and TRBJ1-3 gives the whole variable domain DVKVTQSSRYLVKRTGEKVFLECVQDMDHENMFWYRQDPGLGLRLIYFSYDVKMKEKGDIPEGYSVSREKKERFSLILESASTNQTSMYLCASSLLLSDTGNTIYFGEGSWLTVV.

In its sample, this clonotype was seen a few times. This chain joins TRBV18 and TRBJ2-6, with unresolved D. Germline V gene lookup returns CDR1 KGHSH and CDR2 LQKENI. There are 18 residues in the CDR3. V shed 5 bases and J shed 0 bases, with 17 bases lying between them. CDR3 nucleotides: TGTGCCAGCTCAGTTAACTCGGCGGAGAGCTCTGGGGCCAACGTCCTGACTTTC. It is translated as CASSVNSAESSGANVLTF.

In its sample, this clonotype was seen a few times. The chain couples TRBV6-5 to TRBJ1-1; D not resolved. Germline assignment: CDR1 MNHEY and CDR2 SVGAGI. Trimming shortened V by 0 bases and J by 1 base, and 12 bases separated the two germline ends. This CDR3 has 16 amino acids. The CDR3 sequence is CASSYSDVGTNTEAFF. The CDR3 DNA is TGTGCCAGCAGTTACTCAGATGTGGGCACGAACACTGAAGCTTTCTTT.

The chain uses TRBV18 and TRBJ1-6; TRBD1 is a possible D gene (5 bases). CDR3 length: 14 residues. Trimming took 3 bases from V and 10 from J, leaving 13 bases between them. CDR1 and CDR2 (germline): KGHSH, LQKENI. The CDR3 bases are TGTGCCAGCTCACCCGCATCGGGGGACTCACCCCTCCACTTT. It encodes CASSPASGDSPLHF.

This chain uses TRBV5-5 with TRBJ2-1; D is undetermined. Trimming shortened V by 1 base and J by 9 bases, and 11 bases separated the two germline ends. CDR1 is SGHKS and CDR2 is YYEKEE in the germline V gene (reference sequence). CDR3 length: 13 residues. CDR3 in amino acids: CASSLSRWTEQFF. The CDR3 DNA sequence: TGTGCCAGCAGCTTGTCGCGGTGGACTGAGCAGTTCTTC.